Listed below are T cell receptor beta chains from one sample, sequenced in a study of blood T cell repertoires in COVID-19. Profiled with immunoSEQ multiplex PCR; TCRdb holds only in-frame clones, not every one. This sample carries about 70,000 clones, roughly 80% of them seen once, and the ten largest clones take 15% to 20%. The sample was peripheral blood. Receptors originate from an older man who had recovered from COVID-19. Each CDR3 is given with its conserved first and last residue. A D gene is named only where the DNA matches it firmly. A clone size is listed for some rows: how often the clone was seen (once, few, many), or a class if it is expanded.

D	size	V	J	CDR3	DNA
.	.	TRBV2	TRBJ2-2	CASSEQGRINTGELFF	TGTGCCAGCAGTGAACAGGGAAGAATCAACACCGGGGAGCTGTTTTTT
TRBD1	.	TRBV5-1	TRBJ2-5	CASSSLGTGKETQYF	TGCGCCAGCAGCTCCTTAGGGACAGGGAAGGAGACCCAGTACTTC
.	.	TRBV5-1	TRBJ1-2	CASSQGDSYYGYTF	TGCGCCAGCAGCCAAGGCGACAGCTACTATGGCTACACCTTC
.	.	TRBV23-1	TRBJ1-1	CASTIRQSTNTEAFF	TGCGCCAGCACAATCCGACAGTCAACGAACACTGAAGCTTTCTTT
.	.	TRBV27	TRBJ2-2	CASNQQGSNTGELFF	TGTGCCAGCAACCAACAGGGTTCCAACACCGGGGAGCTGTTTTTT
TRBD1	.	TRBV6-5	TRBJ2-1	CASSSGQGPEQFF	TGTGCCAGCAGTTCGGGACAGGGGCCTGAGCAGTTCTTC
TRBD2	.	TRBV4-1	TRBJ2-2	CASSQGGGYRTGELFF	TGCGCCAGCAGCCAAGGCGGGGGGTACCGCACCGGGGAGCTGTTTTTT
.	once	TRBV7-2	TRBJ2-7	CASSLSQGTHEQYF	TGTGCCAGCAGCTTATCCCAGGGTACCCACGAGCAGTACTTC
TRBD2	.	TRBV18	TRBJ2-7	CASSPQREGPEQYF	TGTGCCAGCTCACCTCAGCGGGAGGGTCCCGAGCAGTACTTC
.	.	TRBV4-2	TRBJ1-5	CASSQGGGTNQPQHF	TGTGCCAGCAGCCAAGGGGGCGGTACCAATCAGCCCCAGCATTTT
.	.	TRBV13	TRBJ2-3	CASSLNTGPSTDTQYF	TGTGCCAGCAGCTTAAATACAGGGCCTAGCACAGATACGCAGTATTTT
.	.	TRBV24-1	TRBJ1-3	CATSDPPAPQGLGGNTIYF	TGTGCCACCAGTGACCCCCCCGCTCCACAGGGCCTGGGGGGAAACACCATATATTTT
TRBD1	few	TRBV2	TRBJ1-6	CASSEFGQGARALHF	TGTGCCAGCAGTGAATTTGGTCAGGGGGCAAGAGCCCTCCACTTT
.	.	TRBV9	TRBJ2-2	CASSVLADNTGELFF	TGTGCCAGCAGCGTATTAGCGGACAACACCGGGGAGCTGTTTTTT
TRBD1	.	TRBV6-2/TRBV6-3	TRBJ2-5	CASSRQGEETQYF	TGTGCCAGCAGCCGACAGGGGGAAGAGACCCAGTACTTC
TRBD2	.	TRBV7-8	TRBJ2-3	CASSRDVGGTSTDTQYF	TGTGCCAGCAGCCGAGATGTGGGGGGGACTAGCACAGATACGCAGTATTTT
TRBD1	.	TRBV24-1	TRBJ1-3	CATSDLGTGYSGNTIYF	TGTGCCACCAGTGATTTGGGGACAGGGTACTCTGGAAACACCATATATTTT
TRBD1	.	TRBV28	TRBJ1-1	CASSLQGGENTEAFF	TGTGCCAGCAGTTTACAGGGGGGCGAAAACACTGAAGCTTTCTTT